This TCR beta chain was found in a study of breast tumors, draining lymph nodes, adjacent tissues. Study-wide findings and caveats: Data only fit, rather than demonstrated, lymph node origin of most tumor T cells. Tumor TCR diversity was below lymph nodes but above nontumor tissue. Most tumor T cells seemingly derive from lymph node, then expand in tumor. Luminal-like breast cancer showed significantly higher tumor–nontumor repertoire similarity than basal-like.

TCRdb re-called the multiplex PCR reads with MiXCR, one entry per CDR3 protein. The repertoire includes about 230,000 distinct CDR3 sequences, approximately 31% of them detected once, and approximately 1.4% sits in the top ten. This clonotype showed up just a few times. Its antigen remains unknown. The lymph nodes were axillary draining lymph nodes from breast cancer patients. J lost 0 bases, V lost 5 bases, and 4 bases had no gene match. The CDR3 extends over 16 amino acids. The sequence came from a female donor with breast cancer. Some clones in this sample may be carry-over from other donors' samples. Sequencing used axillary lymph node tissue. The chain combines TRBV12-3 or TRBV12-4 with TRBJ2-5, with TRBD2 matching over 12 bases. In nucleotides, the CDR3 is TGTGCCAGCAGTAGCCTAGCGGGAGGGAACCAAGAGACCCAGTACTTC. It is translated as CASSSLAGGNQETQYF.